The T cell receptor (beta chain) described here comes from a study of T cell responses to AZD1222 COVID-19 vaccine. Regarding the study as a whole: Vaccine-associated CD4 TCRs ranged over spike, dominating at 160-218 and 743-854. Clonal diversity was possibly underestimated; the donors were predominantly white British and more often female. Epitopes outside B.1.351 and B.1.1.7 mutated regions reportedly drew nearly half of spike TCRs.

Only in-frame clones appear in the TCRdb table, and some are missing; sequencing was by immunoSEQ multiplex PCR. The sample lists some 100,000 clones; around 87% were seen once. Researchers grouped second doses given at about 4 or about 12 weeks into one pool. The CDR3 is made up of 14 amino acids. Germline V gene lookup returns CDR1 SGHRS and CDR2 YFSETQ. With 4 bases clipped from V and 5 bases from J, the junction kept 9 bases outside the gene matches. With regard to this clone: Antigen specificity is unknown.

The receptor was derived from an adult who received the AZD1222 COVID-19 vaccine. The sample was peripheral blood, taken 28 days after the second AZD1222 dose. This chain uses TRBV5-1 with TRBJ2-7, with 7 bases identical to TRBD2. The CDR3: CASSLGGRSDEQYF. The CDR3 region has the DNA TGCGCCAGCAGCCTCGGGGGGAGGTCCGACGAGCAGTACTTC. Complete variable domain (other parts from reference TRBV5-1 and TRBJ2-7): KAGVTQTPRYLIKTRGQQVTLSCSPISGHRSVSWYQQTPGQGLQFLFEYFSETQRNKGNFPGRFSGRQFSNSRSEMNVSTLELGDSALYLCASSLGGRSDEQYFGPGTRLTVT.